Below are 27 T cell receptor beta chains sequenced from a single sample in a study of identical twins. Via MiXCR, TCRdb re-called the 5' RACE reads, giving one row per CDR3 protein. Of 1.5 million to 2 million distinct CDR3 sequences detected, about 32% appear once; the ten largest clones hold about 0.25%. Specimen: cord blood. These receptors came from a newborn girl in good health.

This clonotype was seen a single time. CDR3 residues: CASSQGFSAAPNTEAFF. CDR3 DNA sequence: TGCGCCAGCAGCCAAGGTTTTTCCGCGGCTCCGAACACTGAAGCTTTCTTT. The genes are TRBV4-1 and TRBJ1-1; the D is unclear. The germline V and J ends were trimmed by 1 base and 1 base, with 16 bases remaining between them. Per germline, CDR1 MGHRA and CDR2 YSYEKL. CDR3 length: 17 residues.

This clonotype was counted a few times. The chain uses TRBV6-6 and TRBJ2-7, with 13 bases aligning to TRBD2. V shed 6 bases, J shed 5 bases, and the junction held 7 bases outside the gene matches. Per germline, CDR1 MNHNY and CDR2 SVGAGI (reference sequence). The CDR3 covers 15 residues. The CDR3 spells CASSRLTSGGNEQYF. CDR3 sequence (DNA): TGTGCCAGCAGCCGATTGACTAGCGGGGGGAACGAGCAGTACTTC.

The rearrangement joins TRBV5-1 to TRBJ2-7; D is ambiguous. The V end was cut by 1 base, the J end by 3 bases, with 8 bases between. CDR1 and CDR2 from the germline V gene are SGHRS and YFSETQ. The CDR3 is made up of 13 amino acids. The CDR3, as DNA: TGCGCCAGCAGCTTGACACCAGACTACGAGCAGTACTTC. Its protein is CASSLTPDYEQYF. Combining the CDR3 with reference TRBV5-1 and TRBJ2-7 gives the whole variable domain KAGVTQTPRYLIKTRGQQVTLSCSPISGHRSVSWYQQTPGQGLQFLFEYFSETQRNKGNFPGRFSGRQFSNSRSEMNVSTLELGDSALYLCASSLTPDYEQYFGPGTRLTVT.

This clonotype came up a few times. The chain combines TRBV2 with TRBJ1-4, with 8 bases lining up with TRBD1. Germline V gene sequence: CDR1 SNHLY, CDR2 FYNNEI. The V gene end was trimmed by 10 bases and the J gene end by 4 bases; junction bases not matched to a gene: 5. The CDR3 covers 13 residues. The CDR3 DNA reads as TGTGCCATCCGGACAGGGTTTAATGAAAAACTGTTTTTT. Encoded protein: CAIRTGFNEKLFF.

In its sample, this clonotype was seen many times. One junction end does not reproduce the germline sequence, and a read error may be involved. The chain combines TRBV5-1 with TRBJ2-3; 14 bases are shared with TRBD2. The CDR3 consists of 16 residues. CDR1 is SGHRS, CDR2 YFSETQ, per germline. CDR3 sequence (DNA): TGTGCCAGCAGTCTTGGGACTAGCGGGAGAACAGATACGCAGTATTTT. As protein: CASSLGTSGRTDTQYF.

This clonotype turned up a few times. The chain is built from TRBV28 and TRBJ1-1; 8 positions match TRBD1. Germline trimming cut 2 bases from V and 1 base from J; bases unmatched to any gene: 12. This CDR3 region has 18 residues. Germline V gene sequence: CDR1 MDHEN, CDR2 SYDVKM. The CDR3 sequence is CASSLPFANRGKNTEAFF. The DNA of the CDR3 is TGTGCCAGCAGTTTACCATTCGCTAACAGGGGGAAGAACACTGAAGCTTTCTTT.

This clonotype was detected ten times or more. The chain carries TRBV12-3 or TRBV12-4 and TRBJ2-3, with TRBD2 identical over 7 bases. The CDR3 totals 14 residues. Germline trimming cut 3 bases from V and 2 bases from J; bases unmatched to any gene: 2. The CDR3 bases are TGTGCCAGCAGTTTGCTAGCGGCCACAGATACGCAGTATTTT. This gives the protein CASSLLAATDTQYF.

V is TRBV27 and J is TRBJ2-1; 11 positions agree with TRBD2. With V trimmed by 7 bases and J by 3 bases, 8 bases remained unmatched. The CDR3 runs 16 residues. The germline CDR1 and CDR2 sequences are MNHEY and SMNVEV (reference sequence). The CDR3 DNA reads TGTGCCAGCAACCTCCGAGGGACTAGCGGCTACAATGAGCAGTTCTTC. This encodes CASNLRGTSGYNEQFF.

The V call is TRBV20-1, the J call TRBJ1-5; the match to TRBD1 covers 7 bases. CDR1 DFQATT and CDR2 SNEGSKA come from the germline V gene (reference sequence). The J segment lost 4 bases and the V segment lost 3 bases, leaving 6 bases of the junction unmatched. The CDR3 has 14 residues. For the CDR3, the DNA is TGCAGTGCTAGGCCCGGGACAGATAATCAGCCCCAGCATTTT. Translated, it gives CSARPGTDNQPQHF.

CDR3 region: CSARAVVVGDTQYF. The CDR3 DNA reads TGCAGTGCTAGAGCGGTCGTTGTTGGGGATACGCAGTATTTT. The rearrangement uses TRBV20-1 and TRBJ2-3; D is unclear. This CDR3 comprises 14 residues. The V gene's germline CDR1 is DFQATT and CDR2 SNEGSKA (reference sequence). The germline V and J ends were trimmed by 1 base and 6 bases, with 14 bases remaining between them.

There are many counts of this clonotype. The chain uses TRBV29-1 and TRBJ2-1; 9 bases are a match to TRBD1. Trimming at V came to 5 bases and at J to 3 bases, leaving 5 bases not matched to a gene. The CDR3 loop spans 14 amino acids. Germline-derived CDR1 and CDR2 are SQVTM and ANQGSEA. Written as DNA, the CDR3 is TGCAGCGTTACGAGACAGGGGGTCTACAATGAGCAGTTCTTC. Its translation is CSVTRQGVYNEQFF.

This clonotype was counted a few times. The genes are TRBV20-1 and TRBJ2-5; perhaps TRBD1 as D (5 bases). The J call is doubtful: the DNA matches TRBJ2-7 better. Germline CDR1 is DFQATT and CDR2 is SNEGSKA (reference sequence). This CDR3 contains 13 residues. The CDR3 here is CSARKPQVHEQYF. CDR3 bases: TGCAGTGCTAGGAAACCACAGGTCCACGAGCAGTACTTC.

V is TRBV14 and J is TRBJ2-1; perhaps TRBD2 as D (6 bases). Germline assignment: CDR1 SGHDN and CDR2 FVKESK. The CDR3 is 14 amino acids. V shed 0 bases and J shed 9 bases, with 12 bases lying between them. For the CDR3, the DNA is TGTGCCAGCAGCCAAGAAGCAAGGGGAGGTGAGCAGTTCTTC. The encoded protein is CASSQEARGGEQFF.

There are a few counts of this clonotype. V gene TRBV4-2 combines with J gene TRBJ2-3, with D tentatively TRBD2 (5 bases). The germline gives CDR1 LGHNA, CDR2 YNFKEQ. The CDR3 has 15 amino acids. Trimming shortened V by 5 bases and J by 1 base, and 13 bases separated the two germline ends. The CDR3 here is CASSMTAGGTDTQYF. The CDR3 DNA follows: TGTGCCAGCAGCATGACGGCGGGCGGCACAGATACGCAGTATTTT.

The V gene is TRBV3-1, the J gene TRBJ2-7, with 9 positions matching TRBD2. The J call may be faulty, since TRBJ2-5 better matches the DNA end. The CDR3 covers 16 residues. Germline assignment: CDR1 LGHDT and CDR2 YNNKEL (reference sequence). CDR3 in amino acids: CASSQDSLAGLKTQYF. The CDR3 nucleotides read TGTGCCAGCAGCCAAGATTCGCTAGCGGGACTGAAGACCCAGTACTTC.

The J gene is TRBJ1-5, the V gene TRBV7-2; D is undetermined. Trimming pared 8 bases from V and 1 base from J, leaving 12 bases between. CDR1 and CDR2 (germline): SGHTA, FQGNSA. This CDR3 has 14 residues. CDR3 sequence reads: CASGEGWSNQPQHF. The CDR3 DNA is TGTGCCAGCGGTGAGGGCTGGAGCAATCAGCCCCAGCATTTT.

This clonotype turned up a few times. This rearrangement joins TRBV4-2 to TRBJ2-1, with 7 bases identical to TRBD2. The trim removed 2 bases at V and 0 bases at J, leaving 4 bases unmatched. Germline values: CDR1 LGHNA, CDR2 YNFKEQ. CDR3 length equals 16 residues. CDR3 DNA sequence: TGTGCCAGCAGCCAAAATTTAGCGGGCTCCTACAATGAGCAGTTCTTC. The encoded protein is CASSQNLAGSYNEQFF.

The table lists this clonotype with a few counts. The J gene is TRBJ1-1, the V gene TRBV5-1, with 9 bases that match TRBD1. This CDR3 has 16 residues. CDR1 SGHRS and CDR2 YFSETQ come from the germline V gene. V lost 0 bases to trimming and J lost 4 bases; unmatched junction nucleotides: 7. The CDR3 sequence is CASSLATGGRGTEAFF. The DNA of the CDR3 is TGCGCCAGCAGCTTGGCTACAGGGGGCAGGGGCACTGAAGCTTTCTTT. Based on the CDR3 plus reference TRBV5-1 and TRBJ1-1, the full variable domain is KAGVTQTPRYLIKTRGQQVTLSCSPISGHRSVSWYQQTPGQGLQFLFEYFSETQRNKGNFPGRFSGRQFSNSRSEMNVSTLELGDSALYLCASSLATGGRGTEAFFGQGTRLTVV.

The J gene is TRBJ2-7, the V gene TRBV20-1, with a tentative D call TRBD1 (6 bases). The CDR3 is 14 residues long. Per the germline V gene, CDR1 is DFQATT and CDR2 is SNEGSKA (reference sequence). The V end lost 5 bases, the J end lost 2 bases, and 16 bases lay between the germline ends. The CDR3 nucleotides are TGCAGTGCTGGACCCGGGACAATTCCCTACGAGCAGTACTTC. It codes for CSAGPGTIPYEQYF.

This chain joins TRBV25-1 and TRBJ1-1; D is unclear. The CDR3 is made up of 13 amino acids. CDR1 and CDR2 (germline): MGHDK, SYGVNS. Deletions cut 3 bases from V and 2 bases from J, with 7 bases between. CDR3 nucleotide sequence: TGTGCCAGCAGTGAGCAGGATAACACTGAAGCTTTCTTT. Amino acid sequence: CASSEQDNTEAFF.

This clonotype was detected a few times. The chain is built from TRBV20-1 and TRBJ2-1; TRBD2 matches at 10 bases. In germline, CDR1 is DFQATT, CDR2 SNEGSKA (reference sequence). V was pared by 6 bases and J by 7 bases, with 6 bases of the junction left unmatched. The CDR3 spans 13 residues. The CDR3 sequence is CSAISGGMNEQFF. The CDR3 coding sequence is TGCAGTGCCATTAGCGGGGGGATGAATGAGCAGTTCTTC.

The rearrangement uses TRBV18 and TRBJ2-1; TRBD2 aligns across 9 bases. The CDR3 is 17 amino acids. CDR1 and CDR2 (germline): KGHSH, LQKENI. V shed 2 bases, J shed 0 bases, and the junction held 5 bases outside the gene matches. CDR3 sequence reads: CASSPGGSGGSYNEQFF. In nucleotides, the CDR3 is TGTGCCAGCTCACCAGGTGGTAGCGGGGGCTCCTACAATGAGCAGTTCTTC.

This clonotype occurred a few times. The chain links TRBV7-9 to TRBJ2-1, with TRBD2 as a possible D gene (6 bases). Trimming cost V 3 bases and J 2 bases, with 23 bases left between them. CDR1 and CDR2 (germline): SEHNR, FQNEAQ (reference sequence). CDR3 length: 19 residues. The CDR3 DNA is TGTGCCAGCAGCTTTTTGAGGTCCGGGACTCTTCTCACCTACAATGAGCAGTTCTTC. Amino acid sequence: CASSFLRSGTLLTYNEQFF.

This clonotype was counted between two and nine times. This chain connects TRBV21-1 to TRBJ1-2; the table's D call, TRBD1, was not checked against the DNA. TRBV21-1 is a recognized pseudogene. The CDR3 consists of 15 residues. In DNA, the CDR3 is TGTGCCAGCAGCAACGTTACAGGTGCGAACTATGGCTACACCTTC. It encodes CASSNVTGANYGYTF.

CDR3 nucleotide sequence: TGTGCCAGCAGCTTTTTCGGGAATGAGCAGTACTTC. Translation: CASSFFGNEQYF. The chain links TRBV7-8 to TRBJ2-5; D is possibly TRBD2 (5 bases). The germline V gene has CDR1 SGHVS and CDR2 FQNEAQ. Deletions cut 3 bases from V and 11 bases from J, with 13 bases between. CDR3 size: 12 residues.

The chain joins TRBV12-3 or TRBV12-4 to TRBJ2-3, with 8 bases fitting TRBD1. This CDR3 spans 15 amino acids. V was pared by 5 bases and J by 3 bases, with 7 bases of the junction left unmatched. The CDR3 bases are TGTGCCAGCAGTGTAAAAAGGACAGGGACAGATACGCAGTATTTT. Protein sequence: CASSVKRTGTDTQYF.

This clonotype was seen a few times. This chain uses TRBV29-1 with TRBJ2-1; D perhaps matches TRBD1 (5 bases). This CDR3 is 14 amino acids long. CDR1 is SQVTM and CDR2 is ANQGSEA in the germline V gene. The germline V and J ends were trimmed by 7 bases and 0 bases, with 13 bases remaining between them. The CDR3: CSAGQLLSYNEQFF. The CDR3 DNA is TGCAGCGCTGGACAACTCCTCTCCTACAATGAGCAGTTCTTC.